The rows below give T cell receptor beta chains drawn from one sample of a study of T cells in Graves' hyperthyroidism and ophthalmopathy. TCRdb independently ran MiXCR on the multiplex PCR reads; one entry per CDR3 protein. The sample contains hundreds of thousands of distinct CDR3 sequences, about a sixth of which appear only once. The sample comprised blood. The receptors here all came from a woman aged 40-49 years with Graves' ophthalmopathy. Both conserved end residues are part of each CDR3. D genes are given only for firm matches. Only part of the rows carry a size: once, few, many, or a class if the clone is expanded.

d_call j_call clone_size v_call cdr3_aa cdr3_nt
NA TRBJ2-7 few TRBV19 CASTGVTSEQYF TGTGCCAGTACCGGGGTGACGAGCGAGCAGTACTTC
NA TRBJ2-3 many TRBV27 CASISRAGDTQYF TGTGCCAGCATAAGCAGGGCGGGAGATACGCAGTATTTT
NA TRBJ2-2 few TRBV11-2 CASRPEGTGELFF TGTGCCAGCAGGCCGGAAGGCACCGGGGAGCTGTTTTTT
NA TRBJ2-3 many TRBV20-1 CSAGGASTDTQYF TGCAGTGCGGGCGGGGCTAGCACAGATACGCAGTATTTT
NA TRBJ2-1 many TRBV29-1 CSVETGSSYNEQFF TGCAGCGTTGAAACAGGGAGCTCCTACAATGAGCAGTTCTTC
TRBD2 TRBJ2-1 NA TRBV12-3/TRBV12-4 CASSSGTSGIMPKNEQFF TGTGCCAGCAGTTCTGGGACTAGCGGGATAATGCCTAAGAATGAGCAGTTCTTC
NA TRBJ2-1 many TRBV6-1 CASSHRDSPYNEQFF TGTGCCAGCAGTCACCGGGACTCTCCCTACAATGAGCAGTTCTTC
NA TRBJ1-5 many TRBV28 CASSPSAEGYQPQHF TGTGCCAGCAGTCCCTCGGCGGAGGGGTATCAGCCCCAGCATTTT
TRBD1 TRBJ1-2 NA TRBV29-1 CSVGAGTDYGYTF TGCAGCGTTGGGGCCGGGACAGACTATGGCTACACCTTC
NA TRBJ1-2 many TRBV2 CASRLRGLANYGYTF TGTGCCAGCAGACTCCGGGGCCTTGCTAACTATGGCTACACCTTC
TRBD1 TRBJ1-1 NA TRBV7-2 CASSPRQGAAFF TGTGCCAGCAGCCCCCGACAGGGTGCAGCTTTCTTT
TRBD1 TRBJ1-1 NA TRBV4-1 CASSQTGGWTEAFF TGCGCCAGCAGCCAAACAGGGGGGTGGACTGAAGCTTTCTTT
NA TRBJ1-6 once TRBV6-1 CATRTSGNSPLHF TGTGCCACCAGGACAAGCGGGAATTCACCCCTCCACTTT
TRBD2 TRBJ2-2 NA TRBV14 CASSQAGGLNTGELFF TGTGCCAGCAGCCAAGCGGGAGGGCTTAACACCGGGGAGCTGTTTTTT
NA TRBJ2-1 NA TRBV19 CASSSSGHNEQFF TGTGCCAGTAGTAGCTCGGGACACAATGAGCAGTTCTTC
NA TRBJ2-5 many TRBV18 CASSPRDQETQYF TGTGCCAGCTCACCACGGGATCAAGAGACCCAGTACTTC
NA TRBJ2-3 many TRBV10-3 CAIGGSASTDTQYF TGTGCCATCGGGGGATCCGCTAGCACAGATACGCAGTATTTT
NA TRBJ2-7 many TRBV2 CASSEVQDSTYEQYF TGTGCCAGCAGTGAAGTCCAGGATAGTACCTACGAGCAGTACTTC
TRBD2 TRBJ2-5 many TRBV3-1 CASSQRGARLAAIGAQYF TGTGCCAGCAGCCAAAGAGGGGCCCGACTAGCGGCCATCGGGGCCCAGTACTTC
TRBD1 TRBJ1-5 NA TRBV5-8 CASRGTVASNQPQHF TGTGCCAGCAGGGGGACAGTCGCCAGCAATCAGCCCCAGCATTTT
NA TRBJ1-3 many TRBV3-1 CASSQGFGSSGNTIYF TGTGCCAGCAGCCAAGGGTTCGGCAGCTCTGGAAACACCATATATTTT
TRBD1 TRBJ1-1 many TRBV7-9 CASSLSPATGVAFF TGTGCCAGCAGCTTAAGCCCCGCGACAGGGGTAGCTTTCTTT
TRBD1 TRBJ2-2 NA TRBV6-1 CASRPDRGRGGELFF TGTGCCAGCAGACCCGACAGGGGGCGGGGCGGGGAGCTGTTTTTT
NA TRBJ1-5 many TRBV5-8 CASSLGPGLGQPQHF TGTGCCAGCAGCTTGGGGCCAGGGCTGGGTCAGCCCCAGCATTTT
TRBD1 TRBJ2-7 NA TRBV2 CASNYQGAREQYF TGTGCCAGCAATTATCAGGGGGCGCGGGAGCAGTACTTC
NA TRBJ2-3 NA TRBV18 CASSPRGQISTDTQYF TGTGCCAGCTCACCACGCGGACAGATAAGCACAGATACGCAGTATTTT
TRBD1 TRBJ2-5 few TRBV7-3 CASSSGGQEETQYF TGTGCCAGCAGCTCAGGGGGCCAAGAAGAGACCCAGTACTTC
TRBD1 TRBJ1-1 many TRBV5-1 CASSPRQGGRMNTEAFF TGCGCCAGCAGCCCGAGACAGGGGGGGCGCATGAACACTGAAGCTTTCTTT
TRBD2 TRBJ2-3 many TRBV3-1 CASSPLAGGSTDTQYF TGTGCCAGCAGCCCCTTGGCGGGGGGGAGCACAGATACGCAGTATTTT
TRBD2 TRBJ2-5 NA TRBV20-1 CSAQTFLLLAGAETQYF TGCAGTGCTCAGACCTTCCTCCTACTAGCGGGAGCCGAGACCCAGTACTTC
TRBD2 TRBJ2-5 many TRBV28 CAITDRTSGPQETQYF TGTGCCATCACGGACCGGACTAGCGGCCCCCAAGAGACCCAGTACTTC
TRBD2 TRBJ2-3 many TRBV3-1 CASSQPSGTTDTQYF TGTGCCAGCAGCCAACCTAGCGGGACCACAGATACGCAGTATTTT
TRBD2 TRBJ2-5 many TRBV3-1 CASSPRGGQETQYF TGTGCCAGCAGTCCGCGGGGGGGCCAAGAGACCCAGTACTTC
NA TRBJ2-2 many TRBV5-1 CASSLLGTPNTGELFF TGCGCCAGCAGCTTGCTCGGGACACCAAACACCGGGGAGCTGTTTTTT
TRBD2 TRBJ2-3 NA TRBV5-1 CASSPLLGGNTDTQYF TGCGCCAGCAGCCCCCTGCTGGGGGGGAATACAGATACGCAGTATTTT
NA TRBJ1-3 NA TRBV5-1 CASSPDGLRGNTIYF TGCGCCAGCAGCCCGGACGGCCTCCGTGGAAACACCATATATTTT
NA TRBJ1-4 many TRBV7-9 CASSLGAAEKLFF TGTGCCAGCAGCTTAGGGGCGGCTGAAAAACTGTTTTTT
NA TRBJ1-5 NA TRBV6-1 CASSRRGPQHF TGTGCCAGCAGTCGCCGAGGGCCCCAGCATTTT
TRBD2 TRBJ2-4 many TRBV11-2 CASSLGWVAGVENIQYF TGTGCCAGCAGCTTAGGATGGGTAGCGGGGGTAGAAAACATTCAGTACTTC
NA TRBJ1-1 many TRBV18 CASSPGLENTEAFF TGTGCCAGCTCACCAGGGTTGGAGAACACTGAAGCTTTCTTT
NA TRBJ2-1 many TRBV5-1 CASSLDFVSEQFF TGCGCCAGCAGCTTGGACTTTGTAAGTGAGCAGTTCTTC
NA TRBJ2-3 many TRBV28 CASMGPGRPDTQYF TGTGCCAGCATGGGACCAGGGCGACCAGATACGCAGTATTTT
NA TRBJ1-1 NA TRBV5-1 CASSLDERGAFF TGCGCCAGCAGCTTGGACGAGCGGGGGGCTTTCTTT
NA TRBJ2-7 few TRBV5-6 CASSFWLSHDLSYEQYF TGTGCCAGCAGCTTCTGGCTCAGCCACGACCTCTCCTACGAGCAGTACTTC
TRBD2 TRBJ2-1 many TRBV20-1 CSAGLAGVSYNEQFF TGCAGTGCCGGGCTGGCGGGAGTGTCCTACAATGAGCAGTTCTTC
NA TRBJ1-5 many TRBV20-1 CSASIDPNQPQHF TGCAGTGCTAGTATTGATCCCAATCAGCCCCAGCATTTT
NA TRBJ1-3 few TRBV3-1 CASSQDLTGGNTIYF TGTGCCAGCAGCCAAGATCTGACAGGAGGAAACACCATATATTTT
TRBD1 TRBJ1-2 NA TRBV20-1 CSARDTWDSYGYTF TGCAGTGCTAGAGACACCTGGGACAGCTATGGCTACACCTTC
NA TRBJ2-5 NA TRBV11-2 CASTLVEETQYF TGTGCCAGCACCTTGGTAGAAGAGACCCAGTACTTC
NA TRBJ2-5 few TRBV28 CASHRNGPGETQYF TGTGCCAGCCATAGGAATGGGCCTGGGGAGACCCAGTACTTC
TRBD1 TRBJ2-2 NA TRBV5-1 CASSLLAGGNGELFF TGCGCCAGCAGCTTGTTGGCAGGGGGCAACGGGGAGCTGTTTTTT